These 21 T cell receptor beta chains originate from one sample sequenced in a study of blood T cell repertoires in COVID-19. Only in-frame clones appear in the TCRdb table, and some are missing; sequencing was by immunoSEQ multiplex PCR. The data contain 250,000 to 350,000 clones, approximately 86% of them singletons. Sequencing input: peripheral blood. The receptors derive from a man between 18 and 29 years old with active or convalescent COVID-19.

The chain employs TRBV10-2 and TRBJ1-2; D may be TRBD1 (6 bases). The V end lost 5 bases, the J end lost 5 bases, and 18 bases lay between the germline ends. Germline-derived CDR1 and CDR2 are WSHSY and SAAADI. The CDR3 consists of 15 residues. The CDR3 nucleotides are TGCGCCAGCAGTACAGGGTCGCCCCGCTGGTATGGCTACACCTTC. Its translation is CASSTGSPRWYGYTF.

V and J are TRBV29-1 and TRBJ2-4; weak D call: TRBD2 (6 bases). The CDR3 is made up of 12 amino acids. Germline CDR1 SQVTM, CDR2 ANQGSEA. The V gene lost 5 bases and the J gene lost 9 bases, with 14 bases spanning the gap. CDR3 nucleotide sequence: TGCAGCGTTAGATCGGACGGGGGCATTCAGTACTTC. It yields the protein CSVRSDGGIQYF.

This rearrangement joins TRBV2 to TRBJ1-2; D is ambiguous. Germline loops: CDR1 SNHLY, CDR2 FYNNEI. Trimming pared 0 bases from V and 8 bases from J, leaving 7 bases between. The CDR3 runs 12 residues. In DNA, the CDR3 is TGTGCCAGCAGTGAAGCTATCCCGGGCTACACCTTC. It is translated as CASSEAIPGYTF.

The chain uses TRBV5-1 and TRBJ2-5; perhaps TRBD1 as D (5 bases). Deletions cut 0 bases from V and 2 bases from J, with 14 bases between. Germline V gene lookup returns CDR1 SGHRS and CDR2 YFSETQ. This CDR3 comprises 16 residues. The CDR3 loop is CASSLAGNPKQETQYF. As DNA, the CDR3 is TGCGCCAGCAGCTTGGCAGGGAACCCAAAACAAGAGACCCAGTACTTC.

The V and J genes are TRBV29-1 and TRBJ1-1, with 8 bases fitting TRBD1. The CDR3 covers 12 residues. The J segment lost 3 bases and the V segment lost 5 bases, leaving 2 bases of the junction unmatched. Germline lookup yields CDR1 SQVTM and CDR2 ANQGSEA. CDR3 residues: CSVKQGDTEAFF. The CDR3 nucleotides read TGCAGCGTTAAACAGGGGGACACTGAAGCTTTCTTT.

The J gene is TRBJ2-3, the V gene TRBV10-2; 7 bases align to TRBD2. This CDR3 comprises 15 residues. Trimming took 0 bases from V and 5 from J; bases not matched to a gene: 5. CDR1 WSHSY and CDR2 SAAADI come from the germline V gene. CDR3: CASSESSGAGDTQYF. As DNA, the CDR3 is TGCGCCAGCAGTGAGTCAAGCGGGGCTGGAGATACGCAGTATTTT.

Only one count was recorded for this clone. The chain recombines TRBV2 with TRBJ2-3, with TRBD1 matching 7 bases. Germline V lookup: CDR1 SNHLY, CDR2 FYNNEI. The length of the CDR3 is 16 residues. V was pared by 4 bases and J by 3 bases, with 10 bases of the junction left unmatched. In DNA form, the CDR3 reads TGTGCCAGCAGTGGAGGGGGCTCTGGGTTGACAGATACGCAGTATTTT. This encodes CASSGGGSGLTDTQYF.

The V call is TRBV3-1 (or the pseudogene TRBV3-2), the J call TRBJ2-7, with 8 bases identical to TRBD1. Germline V gene lookup returns CDR1 LGHDT and CDR2 YNNKEL (reference sequence). V was clipped by 1 base and J by 2 bases; unmatched bases: 4. This CDR3 region has 15 residues. The CDR3 DNA follows: TGTGCCAGCAGCCAAGGACAGGGGATCACCTACGAGCAGTACTTC. It specifies CASSQGQGITYEQYF.

The V call is TRBV16, the J call TRBJ2-2, with D perhaps matching TRBD1 (6 bases). Per the germline V gene, CDR1 is KGHSY and CDR2 is FQNENV. Trimming took 1 base from V and 4 from J, leaving 13 bases between them. The CDR3 is 16 residues long. CDR3 region: CASSQFNRVSTGELFF. The CDR3 bases are TGTGCCAGCAGCCAATTCAACAGGGTGAGCACCGGGGAGCTGTTTTTT.

V and J are TRBV7-8 and TRBJ2-7; TRBD2 agrees at 7 bases. CDR1 SGHVS and CDR2 FQNEAQ come from the germline V gene. V was pared by 4 bases and J by 4 bases, with 4 bases of the junction left unmatched. The CDR3 covers 13 residues. In nucleotides, the CDR3 is TGTGCCAGCAGCTACCGCGGGGGATACGAGCAGTACTTC. Amino acid sequence: CASSYRGGYEQYF. The complete variable domain, with remaining parts taken from reference TRBV7-8 and TRBJ2-7, reads GAGVSQSPRYKVAKRGQDVALRCDPISGHVSLFWYQQALGQGPEFLTYFQNEAQLDKSGLPSDRFFAERPEGSVSTLKIQRTQQEDSAVYLCASSYRGGYEQYFGPGTRLTVT.

V gene TRBV19 combines with J gene TRBJ2-7; 8 bases match TRBD2. V lost 5 bases, J lost 4 bases, and 4 bases stayed unmatched. This CDR3 has 13 residues. Germline CDR1 reads LNHDA; CDR2 reads SQIVND (reference sequence). CDR3 loop: CASSPGLVYEQYF. DNA for the CDR3: TGTGCCAGTAGTCCGGGACTAGTGTACGAGCAGTACTTC.

The chain recombines TRBV4-2 with TRBJ2-7, with D unclear. The length of the CDR3 is 14 residues. Trimming cost V 1 base and J 4 bases, with 11 bases left between them. In germline, CDR1 is LGHNA, CDR2 YNFKEQ. The CDR3 here is CASSQGALKYEQYF. The CDR3 DNA reads as TGTGCCAGCAGCCAAGGGGCACTTAAGTACGAGCAGTACTTC.

This clone was seen once. This chain joins TRBV2 and TRBJ2-1; D is possibly TRBD1 (5 bases). The V end was cut by 6 bases, the J end by 0 bases, with 15 bases between. The CDR3 loop spans 16 amino acids. The germline CDR1 and CDR2 sequences are SNHLY and FYNNEI. CDR3 bases: TGTGCCAGCAGCGACAGCAAAATCAGCTCCTACAATGAGCAGTTCTTC. This translates into CASSDSKISSYNEQFF.

The gene calls are TRBV21-1 and TRBJ2-7; the table's D gene call, TRBD2, was not cross checked with the DNA. TRBV21-1 is shown as a pseudogene. The CDR3 contains 16 residues. Here the CDR3 DNA reads TGTGCCAGCAGCAAAGCGCTTTGTGGGGAGGACTACGAGCAGTACTTC. Residues: CASSKALCGEDYEQYF.

The rearrangement joins TRBV15 to TRBJ2-5, with 8 positions matching TRBD2. This CDR3 is built from 16 residues. CDR1 LNHNV and CDR2 YYDKDF come from the germline V gene (reference sequence). V was clipped by 2 bases and J by 4 bases; unmatched bases: 9. For the CDR3, the DNA is TGTGCCACCAGCAGATACCGGGGGGGCCTGGGAGAGACCCAGTACTTC. Encoded protein: CATSRYRGGLGETQYF.

The V call is TRBV6-1, the J call TRBJ2-2; 7 nucleotides agree with TRBD2. The length of the CDR3 is 17 residues. Germline-derived CDR1 and CDR2 are MNHNS and SASEGT. Trimming took 2 bases from V and 6 from J; bases not matched to a gene: 12. The CDR3 protein is CASSETGGSAVPGELFF. The DNA for the CDR3 is TGTGCCAGCAGTGAAACCGGGGGGTCCGCGGTCCCCGGGGAGCTGTTTTTT.

The CDR3 protein is CASRSADTGELFF. The DNA of the CDR3 is TGTGCCAGCAGGTCGGCGGACACCGGGGAGCTGTTTTTT. V is TRBV2 and J is TRBJ2-2; D ambiguous. CDR3 length: 13 amino acids. V lost 6 bases, J lost 3 bases, and 8 bases lay in between. The V gene's germline CDR1 is SNHLY and CDR2 FYNNEI. The whole variable domain, remainder taken from reference TRBV2 and TRBJ2-2, is EPEVTQTPSHQVTQMGQEVILRCVPISNHLYFYWYRQILGQKVEFLVSFYNNEISEKSEIFDDQFSVERPDGSNFTLKIRSTKLEDSAMYFCASRSADTGELFFGEGSRLTVL.

The chain employs TRBV11-2 and TRBJ2-7; 7 bases fit TRBD1. J gave up 1 base and V 6 bases, and 9 bases lay outside the gene matches. CDR1 SGHAT and CDR2 FQNNGV come from the germline V gene. The CDR3 contains 15 residues. CDR3 in amino acids: CASRARRDRSYEQYF. The CDR3 DNA follows: TGTGCCAGCAGAGCGCGCCGGGACAGATCCTACGAGCAGTACTTC. Full variable domain (outside the CDR3, taken from reference TRBV11-2 and TRBJ2-7): EAGVAQSPRYKIIEKRQSVAFWCNPISGHATLYWYQQILGQGPKLLIQFQNNGVVDDSQLPKDRFSAERLKGVDSTLKIQPAKLEDSAVYLCASRARRDRSYEQYFGPGTRLTVT.

The chain employs TRBV2 and TRBJ1-3, with D unclear. This CDR3 contains 13 residues. Germline V gene data show CDR1 as SNHLY and CDR2 as FYNNEI. Trimming removed 4 bases from V and 2 bases from J, with 6 bases in between. The CDR3 nucleotides are TGTGCCAGCAGTGCCCTACCTGGAAACACCATATATTTT. Its translation is CASSALPGNTIYF.

The genes are TRBV9 and TRBJ2-1; 12 bases agree with TRBD2. This CDR3 region has 17 residues. Germline values: CDR1 SGDLS, CDR2 YYNGEE. Unmatched junction bases numbered 11, after V lost 4 bases and J lost 6 bases. The CDR3 nucleotides read TGTGCCAGCAGCTTAATATCTAGCGGGGGGGCAATCAATGAGCAGTTCTTC. The encoded protein is CASSLISSGGAINEQFF.

This chain uses TRBV11-3 with TRBJ2-2; 7 bases are shared with TRBD1. Trimming cost V 5 bases and J 6 bases; bases outside gene matches: 6. CDR1 is SGHNT and CDR2 is YENEEA in the germline V gene. The length of the CDR3 is 14 residues. The CDR3 DNA is TGTGCCAGCAGCGGCCGGACAGGCGCCGGGGAGCTGTTTTTT. Translating it yields CASSGRTGAGELFF.